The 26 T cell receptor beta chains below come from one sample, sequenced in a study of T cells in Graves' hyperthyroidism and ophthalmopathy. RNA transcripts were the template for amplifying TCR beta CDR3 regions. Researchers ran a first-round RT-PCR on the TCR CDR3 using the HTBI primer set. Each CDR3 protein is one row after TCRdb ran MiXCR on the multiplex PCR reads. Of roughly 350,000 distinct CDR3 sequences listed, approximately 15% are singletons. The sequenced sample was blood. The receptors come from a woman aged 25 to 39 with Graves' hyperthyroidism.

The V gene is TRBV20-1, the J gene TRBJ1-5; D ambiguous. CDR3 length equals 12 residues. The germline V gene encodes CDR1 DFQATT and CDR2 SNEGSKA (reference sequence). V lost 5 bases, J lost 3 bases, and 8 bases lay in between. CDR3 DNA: TGCAGTGCTGCCAGTCTCAATCAGCCCCAGCATTTT. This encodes CSAASLNQPQHF.

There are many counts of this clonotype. CDR3 DNA: TGCGCCAGCAGCTTGGCCCTCCAGGGAAGCACAGATACGCAGTATTTT. Translated, it gives CASSLALQGSTDTQYF. This chain joins TRBV5-1 and TRBJ2-3; D is possibly TRBD1 (5 bases). Germline V lookup: CDR1 SGHRS, CDR2 YFSETQ. V was clipped by 0 bases and J by 0 bases, with 11 bases between them. The length of the CDR3 is 16 residues.

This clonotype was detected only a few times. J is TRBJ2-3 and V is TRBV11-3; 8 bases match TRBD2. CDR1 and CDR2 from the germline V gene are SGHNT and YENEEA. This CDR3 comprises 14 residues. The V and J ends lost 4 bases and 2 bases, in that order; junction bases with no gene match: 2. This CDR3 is CASSSSGLTDTQYF. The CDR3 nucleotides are TGTGCCAGCAGCTCTAGCGGGCTCACAGATACGCAGTATTTT.

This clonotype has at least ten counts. In nucleotides, the CDR3 is TGTGCCAGCAGTTACTCGAGCGGGCATGAGCAGTTCTTC. Translating gives CASSYSSGHEQFF. The chain links TRBV6-6 to TRBJ2-1; tentative D call: TRBD2 (6 bases). This CDR3 is built from 13 residues. CDR1 and CDR2 from the germline V gene are MNHNY and SVGAGI (reference sequence). V was pared by 0 bases and J by 8 bases, with 8 bases between.

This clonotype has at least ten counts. As DNA, the CDR3 is TGCAGTGGGACTAGCGGGAGGGCACAAGAGACCCAGTACTTC. Amino acids: CSGTSGRAQETQYF. The rearrangement links TRBV20-1 to TRBJ2-5, with TRBD2 identical over 15 bases. The J segment lost 2 bases and the V segment lost 7 bases, leaving 2 bases of the junction unmatched. The CDR3 runs 14 residues. Germline V CDR1 and CDR2: DFQATT, SNEGSKA (reference sequence).

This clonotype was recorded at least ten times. In DNA, the CDR3 is TGTGCCAGCAGTGGGGGACCTCGCGGGGAGCTGTTTTTT. It specifies CASSGGPRGELFF. The chain combines TRBV2 with TRBJ2-2; either TRBD1 or TRBD2 may supply D (5 bases each). The CDR3 runs 13 residues. Per the germline V gene, CDR1 is SNHLY and CDR2 is FYNNEI. The ends were cut back, 4 bases at V and 7 bases at J, with 10 bases in the middle.

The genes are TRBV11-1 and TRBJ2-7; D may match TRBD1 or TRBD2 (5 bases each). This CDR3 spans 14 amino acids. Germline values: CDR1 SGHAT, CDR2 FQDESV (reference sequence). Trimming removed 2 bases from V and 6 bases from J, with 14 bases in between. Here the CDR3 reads CASSLFAGTGEQYF. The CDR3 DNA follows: TGTGCCAGCAGCTTATTCGCAGGGACCGGCGAGCAGTACTTC.

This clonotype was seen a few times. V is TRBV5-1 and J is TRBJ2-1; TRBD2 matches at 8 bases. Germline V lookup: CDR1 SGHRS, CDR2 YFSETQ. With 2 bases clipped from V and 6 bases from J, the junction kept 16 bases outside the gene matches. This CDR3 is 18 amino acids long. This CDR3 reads CASSFSASLAGFVNEQFF. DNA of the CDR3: TGCGCCAGCAGCTTTTCAGCCTCCCTAGCGGGTTTCGTCAATGAGCAGTTCTTC.

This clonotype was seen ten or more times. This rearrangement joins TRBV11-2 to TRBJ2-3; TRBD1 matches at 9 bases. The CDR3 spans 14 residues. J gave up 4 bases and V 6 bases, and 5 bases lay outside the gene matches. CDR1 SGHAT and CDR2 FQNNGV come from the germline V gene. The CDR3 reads CASRWDRAADTQYF. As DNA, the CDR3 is TGTGCCAGCAGGTGGGACAGGGCGGCAGATACGCAGTATTTT.

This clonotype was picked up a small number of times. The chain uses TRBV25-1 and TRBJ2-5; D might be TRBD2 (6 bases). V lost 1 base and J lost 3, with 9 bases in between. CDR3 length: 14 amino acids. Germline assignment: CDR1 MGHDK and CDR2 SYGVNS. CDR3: CASSEFGGKETQYF. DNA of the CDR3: TGTGCCAGCAGTGAATTCGGGGGTAAAGAGACCCAGTACTTC. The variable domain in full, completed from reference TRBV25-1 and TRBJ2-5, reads EADIYQTPRYLVIGTGKKITLECSQTMGHDKMYWYQQDPGMELHLIHYSYGVNSTEKGDLSSESTVSRIRTEHFPLTLESARPSHTSQYLCASSEFGGKETQYFGPGTRLLVL.

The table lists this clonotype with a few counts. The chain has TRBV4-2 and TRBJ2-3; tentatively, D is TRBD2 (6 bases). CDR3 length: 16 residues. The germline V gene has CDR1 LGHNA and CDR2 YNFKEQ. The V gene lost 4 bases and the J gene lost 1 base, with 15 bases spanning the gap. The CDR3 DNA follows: TGTGCCAGCAGCCCAGTAGCGGAGAGGGGCACAGATACGCAGTATTTT. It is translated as CASSPVAERGTDTQYF.

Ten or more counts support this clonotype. The CDR3 sequence is CASSATGTGGEKSRKLFF. CDR3 DNA: TGTGCCAGCAGTGCCACCGGGACAGGGGGCGAAAAGTCTCGGAAACTGTTTTTT. The chain recombines TRBV28 with TRBJ1-4; TRBD1 aligns across 12 bases. Germline V CDR1 and CDR2: MDHEN, SYDVKM. The CDR3 has 18 amino acids. V lost 5 bases and J lost 11; bases outside the gene matches: 18.

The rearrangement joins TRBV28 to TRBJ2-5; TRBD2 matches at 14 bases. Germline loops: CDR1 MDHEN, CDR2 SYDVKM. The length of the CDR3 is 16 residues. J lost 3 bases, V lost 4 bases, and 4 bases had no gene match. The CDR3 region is CASSWGLAGVEETQYF. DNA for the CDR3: TGTGCCAGCAGTTGGGGACTAGCGGGAGTGGAAGAGACCCAGTACTTC.

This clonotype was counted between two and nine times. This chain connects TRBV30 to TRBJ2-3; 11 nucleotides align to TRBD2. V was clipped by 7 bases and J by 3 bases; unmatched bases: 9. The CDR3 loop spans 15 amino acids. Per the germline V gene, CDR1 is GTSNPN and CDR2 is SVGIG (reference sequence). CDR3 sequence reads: CASTGTSGFTDTQYF. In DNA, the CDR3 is TGTGCCTCGACGGGGACTAGCGGATTTACAGATACGCAGTATTTT.

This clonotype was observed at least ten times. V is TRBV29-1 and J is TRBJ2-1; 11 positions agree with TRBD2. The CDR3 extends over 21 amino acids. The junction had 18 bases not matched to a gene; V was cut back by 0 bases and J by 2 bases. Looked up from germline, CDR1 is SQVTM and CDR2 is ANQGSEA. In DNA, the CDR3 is TGCAGCGTTGAAGATCTACTGGGGACTAGCGGACCGACCGATACCTACAATGAGCAGTTCTTC. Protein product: CSVEDLLGTSGPTDTYNEQFF.

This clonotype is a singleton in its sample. The CDR3 loop reads CASIRLAGGQETQYF. CDR3 sequence (DNA): TGTGCCAGCATCCGACTAGCGGGGGGGCAAGAGACCCAGTACTTC. The rearrangement uses TRBV3-1 and TRBJ2-5; TRBD2 matches at 14 bases. The CDR3 is 15 residues long. The germline V gene has CDR1 LGHDT and CDR2 YNNKEL (reference sequence). With 7 bases clipped from V and 2 bases from J, the junction kept 3 bases outside the gene matches.

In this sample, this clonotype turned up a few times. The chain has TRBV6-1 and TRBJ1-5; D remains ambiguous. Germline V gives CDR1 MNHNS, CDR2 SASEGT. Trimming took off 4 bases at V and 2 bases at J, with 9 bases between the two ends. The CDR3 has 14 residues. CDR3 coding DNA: TGTGCCAGCAGTGGATTCCAGGGCAATCAGCCCCAGCATTTT. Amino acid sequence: CASSGFQGNQPQHF.

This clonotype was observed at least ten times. The CDR3 protein is CASSLSPPGQGYEQYF. CDR3 bases: TGTGCCAGCAGTTTATCACCCCCGGGACAGGGCTACGAGCAGTACTTC. The rearrangement links TRBV27 to TRBJ2-7; 9 bases fit TRBD1. CDR3 length equals 16 residues. Germline loops: CDR1 MNHEY, CDR2 SMNVEV (reference sequence). With 0 bases clipped from V and 3 bases from J, the junction kept 6 bases outside the gene matches.

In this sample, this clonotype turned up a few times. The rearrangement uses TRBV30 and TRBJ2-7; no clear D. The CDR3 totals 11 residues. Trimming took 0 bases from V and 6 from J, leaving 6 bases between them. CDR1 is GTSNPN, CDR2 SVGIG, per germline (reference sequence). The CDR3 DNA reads TGTGCCTGGAGTGTTGGGCCCGAGCAGTACTTC. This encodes CAWSVGPEQYF.

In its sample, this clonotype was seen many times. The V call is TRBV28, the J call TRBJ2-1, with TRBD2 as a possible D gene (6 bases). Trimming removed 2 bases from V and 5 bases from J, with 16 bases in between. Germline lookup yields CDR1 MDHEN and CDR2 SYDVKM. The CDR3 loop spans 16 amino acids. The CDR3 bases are TGTGCCAGCAGTTTAGGTGCGGGACGTGGCAACAATGAGCAGTTCTTC. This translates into CASSLGAGRGNNEQFF.

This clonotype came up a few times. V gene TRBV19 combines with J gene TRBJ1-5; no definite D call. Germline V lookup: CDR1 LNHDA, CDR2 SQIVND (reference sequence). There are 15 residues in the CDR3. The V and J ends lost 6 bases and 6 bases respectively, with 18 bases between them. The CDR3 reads CASSPLVELGQPQHF. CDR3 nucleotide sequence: TGTGCCAGTAGCCCCCTTGTGGAGCTCGGTCAGCCCCAGCATTTT.

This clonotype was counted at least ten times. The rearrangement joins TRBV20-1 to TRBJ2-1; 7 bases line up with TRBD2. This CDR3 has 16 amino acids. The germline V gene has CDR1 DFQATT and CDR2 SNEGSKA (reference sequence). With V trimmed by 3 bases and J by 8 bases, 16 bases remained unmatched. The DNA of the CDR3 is TGCAGTGCTAGTCCGCCCGCGCGCGGGAGTATGCATGAGCAGTTCTTC. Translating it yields CSASPPARGSMHEQFF.

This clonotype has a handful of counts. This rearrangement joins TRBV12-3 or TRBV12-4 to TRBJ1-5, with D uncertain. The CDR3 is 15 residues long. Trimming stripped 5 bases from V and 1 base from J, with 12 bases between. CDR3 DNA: TGTGCCAGCAGTCCCGATGCAAAGAGCAATCAGCCCCAGCATTTT. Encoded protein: CASSPDAKSNQPQHF.

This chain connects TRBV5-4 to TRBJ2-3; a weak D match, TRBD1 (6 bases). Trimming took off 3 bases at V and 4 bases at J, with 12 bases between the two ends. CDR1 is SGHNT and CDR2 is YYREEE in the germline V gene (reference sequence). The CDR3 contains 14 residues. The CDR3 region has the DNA TGTGCCAGCAGCTCGGAACAGGGTGCAGATACGCAGTATTTT. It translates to CASSSEQGADTQYF.

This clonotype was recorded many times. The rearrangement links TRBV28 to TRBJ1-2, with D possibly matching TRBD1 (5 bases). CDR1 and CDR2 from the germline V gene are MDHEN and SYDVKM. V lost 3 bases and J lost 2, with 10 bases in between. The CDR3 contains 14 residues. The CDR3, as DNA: TGTGCCAGCAGTTTTTTAGGGACCAACTATGGCTACACCTTC. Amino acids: CASSFLGTNYGYTF.

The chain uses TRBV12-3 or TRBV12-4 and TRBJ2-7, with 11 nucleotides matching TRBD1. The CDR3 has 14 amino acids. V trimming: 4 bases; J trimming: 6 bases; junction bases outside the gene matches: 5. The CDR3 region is CASSSRDRGFEQYF. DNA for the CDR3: TGTGCCAGCAGTTCCCGGGACAGGGGGTTCGAGCAGTACTTC.